These 28 T cell receptor beta chains were all obtained from the same sample, sequenced in a study of beta chain bispecific antibodies for T cell cancers. Findings and caveats of the study: Most targeted TRBV signal came from the leukemia cell line cells, not normal T cells.

Blood mononuclear cells were expanded for 3 days using either OKT3 anti-CD3 antibody or CD3/CD28 beads. The antigens these receptors bind are not known. TCRdb re-called the 5' RACE reads through MiXCR, storing one row per CDR3 protein. The data show about 17,000 distinct CDR3 sequences, 2% to 2.5% seen once. Sequenced: healthy donor T cells cultured with leukemia cells. These receptors were collected from a human donor in good health. Some clones in this sample may be carry-over from other donors' samples.

As to this clonotype: A much larger clone differs by one base, so this may be a read error. V and J are TRBV27 and TRBJ2-1, with D unclear. The germline V gene has CDR1 MNHEY and CDR2 SMNVEV (reference sequence). CDR3 length: 16 amino acids. CDR3: CASSLSAAGSYNERFF. The CDR3 DNA is TGTGCCAGCAGTTTATCGGCAGCCGGCTCCTACAATGAGCGGTTCTTC.

This clonotype has at least ten counts. The chain joins TRBV30 to TRBJ2-5, with D perhaps TRBD1 (5 bases). The ends were cut back, 0 bases at V and 5 bases at J, with 16 bases in the middle. The germline V gene encodes CDR1 GTSNPN and CDR2 SVGIG (reference sequence). The CDR3 runs 15 residues. This CDR3 is CAWSVGSGLGETQYF. Here the CDR3 DNA reads TGTGCCTGGAGTGTGGGATCAGGGTTGGGGGAGACCCAGTACTTC.

This clonotype was seen repeatedly, ten times or more. The chain combines TRBV6-5 with TRBJ1-5; 9 positions match TRBD1. V was pared by 5 bases and J by 9 bases, with 11 bases of the junction left unmatched. In germline, CDR1 is MNHEY, CDR2 SVGAGI. CDR3 length equals 15 residues. The CDR3 nucleotides read TGTGCCAGCAGTATCGGACAGGGGCCCCTTTGGCCCCAGCATTTT. Translated, it gives CASSIGQGPLWPQHF.

This clonotype rates as medium-sized. The rearrangement joins TRBV7-8 to TRBJ2-7, with D unclear. V gave up 0 bases and J gave up 0 bases, with 12 bases separating them. CDR1 and CDR2 from the germline V gene are SGHVS and FQNEAQ. This CDR3 spans 16 amino acids. The CDR3 DNA follows: TGTGCCAGCAGCTTAGCTTCGGTGAGGAGCTCCTACGAGCAGTACTTC. Amino acid sequence: CASSLASVRSSYEQYF.

This clonotype was counted ten times or more. This chain connects TRBV5-1 to TRBJ1-2, with 11 bases aligning to TRBD1. V trimming: 4 bases; J trimming: 6 bases; junction bases outside the gene matches: 2. From germline, CDR1 is SGHRS and CDR2 YFSETQ. CDR3 length: 13 amino acids. The CDR3 DNA reads TGCGCCAGCAGCCGGACAGGGGGCGATGGCTACACCTTC. It codes for CASSRTGGDGYTF.

This clonotype was seen repeatedly, ten times or more. The chain recombines TRBV20-1 with TRBJ2-5, with D perhaps matching TRBD2 (6 bases). CDR1 is DFQATT and CDR2 is SNEGSKA in the germline V gene (reference sequence). Trimming took 6 bases from V and 7 from J, leaving 12 bases between them. The CDR3 is 11 residues long. CDR3 bases: TGCAGTGCCCACGACGGGGGGACCCAGTACTTC. It specifies CSAHDGGTQYF.

The sample holds many counts of this clonotype. The V call is TRBV13, the J call TRBJ2-3; 11 nucleotides line up with TRBD2. Germline V gives CDR1 PRHDT, CDR2 FYEKMQ (reference sequence). This CDR3 has 17 residues. V trimming: 0 bases; J trimming: 2 bases; junction bases outside the gene matches: 4. CDR3 in DNA: TGTGCCAGCAGCTTAGGGACTAGCGGGGCCTACACAGATACGCAGTATTTT. Amino acid sequence: CASSLGTSGAYTDTQYF. The whole variable domain, remainder taken from reference TRBV13 and TRBJ2-3, is AAGVIQSPRHLIKEKRETATLKCYPIPRHDTVYWYQQGPGQDPQFLISFYEKMQSDKGSIPDRFSAQQFSDYHSELNMSSLELGDSALYFCASSLGTSGAYTDTQYFGPGTRLTVL.

In its sample, this clonotype was seen many times. This rearrangement joins TRBV25-1 to TRBJ2-2, with D uncertain. V gave up 2 bases and J gave up 1 base, with 14 bases separating them. The CDR3 is 17 residues long. Germline CDR1 is MGHDK and CDR2 is SYGVNS. Here the CDR3 reads CASSEVGSILNTGELFF. The CDR3 nucleotides read TGTGCCAGCAGTGAAGTCGGATCAATATTGAACACCGGGGAGCTGTTTTTT.

V is TRBV20-1 and J is TRBJ2-3; 7 bases map to TRBD1. The V gene's germline CDR1 is DFQATT and CDR2 SNEGSKA (reference sequence). The CDR3 extends over 12 amino acids. Trimming cost V 7 bases and J 3 bases; bases outside gene matches: 4. This CDR3 is CSVHRGTDTQYF. CDR3 DNA sequence: TGCAGTGTCCACAGGGGAACAGATACGCAGTATTTT.

This clonotype has a handful of counts. The V and J genes are TRBV19 and TRBJ2-7, with D possibly being TRBD1 or TRBD2 (5 bases each). The V gene lost 6 bases and the J gene lost 0 bases, with 12 bases spanning the gap. CDR3 length equals 14 residues. Germline-derived CDR1 and CDR2 are LNHDA and SQIVND (reference sequence). The CDR3 loop reads CASSLEDNSYEQYF. CDR3 bases: TGTGCCAGTAGCTTGGAGGACAACTCCTACGAGCAGTACTTC.

This clonotype has ten or more counts. This chain joins TRBV28 and TRBJ2-5, with D perhaps assigned TRBD1 or TRBD2 (5 bases each). CDR1 and CDR2 (germline): MDHEN, SYDVKM. Trimming took 2 bases from V and 5 from J, leaving 15 bases between them. The CDR3 has 15 amino acids. This CDR3 reads CASSLVGEPGETQYF. In nucleotides, the CDR3 is TGTGCCAGCAGTTTAGTAGGGGAGCCGGGGGAGACCCAGTACTTC.

This clonotype counts as medium-sized. The chain couples TRBV10-3 to TRBJ1-5; 11 positions match TRBD1. V trimming: 11 bases; J trimming: 9 bases; junction bases outside the gene matches: 12. Germline values: CDR1 ENHRY, CDR2 SYGVKD. This CDR3 comprises 14 residues. In nucleotides, the CDR3 is TGTGCCTCCCAGGGGGGGACAGGGGGATCGCCCCAGCATTTT. Protein sequence: CASQGGTGGSPQHF.

In its sample, this clonotype was seen many times. V usage is TRBV19 and J usage is TRBJ2-1; 11 nucleotides line up with TRBD2. Germline V gene sequence: CDR1 LNHDA, CDR2 SQIVND (reference sequence). CDR3 length equals 14 residues. V was clipped by 9 bases and J by 3 bases; unmatched bases: 4. The CDR3 protein is CASNSGGDYNEQFF. The CDR3 DNA is TGTGCCAGCAATAGCGGGGGGGACTACAATGAGCAGTTCTTC.

The table lists this clonotype with many counts. The chain is built from TRBV4-1 and TRBJ2-1; D gene uncertain. The germline CDR1 and CDR2 sequences are MGHRA and YSYEKL. Trimming took off 1 base at V and 10 bases at J, with 2 bases between the two ends. The CDR3 is 10 residues long. The CDR3 DNA sequence: TGCGCCAGCAGCCAAGGGGAGCAGTTCTTC. This codes for CASSQGEQFF.

In this sample, this clonotype turned up many times. This rearrangement joins TRBV12-3 or TRBV12-4 to TRBJ2-7; D call uncertain. V was pared by 6 bases and J by 6 bases, with 15 bases between. The length of the CDR3 is 13 residues. CDR3 protein: CASSLVPLAEQYF. CDR3 bases: TGTGCCAGCAGCCTCGTACCTCTTGCCGAGCAGTACTTC.

By its share, this clonotype is medium-sized. V usage is TRBV27 and J usage is TRBJ2-7; D call uncertain. Trimming shortened V by 5 bases and J by 3 bases, and 14 bases separated the two germline ends. The CDR3 is 14 amino acids. Germline assignment: CDR1 MNHEY and CDR2 SMNVEV (reference sequence). CDR3 sequence reads: CASSPRVTLYEQYF. The CDR3 nucleotides read TGTGCCAGCAGTCCCCGGGTCACACTCTACGAGCAGTACTTC.

There are many counts of this clonotype. V usage is TRBV4-1 and J usage is TRBJ2-5, with D possibly being TRBD2 (6 bases). This CDR3 comprises 16 residues. V was clipped by 1 base and J by 4 bases, with 16 bases between them. Germline-derived CDR1 and CDR2 are MGHRA and YSYEKL. Here the CDR3 DNA reads TGCGCCAGCAGCCAAGCAGGAACGGGGGTCTTAGAGACCCAGTACTTC. Translating it yields CASSQAGTGVLETQYF.

This clonotype was observed at least ten times. The V call is TRBV21-1, the J call TRBJ1-5; TRBD1 was called by the table and not checked on the DNA. TRBV21-1 has pseudogene status. This CDR3 spans 17 amino acids. Here the CDR3 reads CASSAGWRTGFEQPQHF. DNA for the CDR3: TGTGCCAGCAGCGCCGGTTGGAGGACAGGGTTTGAGCAGCCCCAGCATTTT.

This clonotype was found many times. This chain uses TRBV5-1 with TRBJ1-1; D gene uncertain. V lost 0 bases to trimming and J lost 6 bases, with 9 bases between them. The CDR3 is 13 amino acids. The germline CDR1 and CDR2 sequences are SGHRS and YFSETQ. CDR3 loop: CASSLVGQPEAFF. DNA of the CDR3: TGCGCCAGCAGCTTGGTCGGGCAGCCTGAAGCTTTCTTT. The complete variable domain, with remaining parts taken from reference TRBV5-1 and TRBJ1-1, reads KAGVTQTPRYLIKTRGQQVTLSCSPISGHRSVSWYQQTPGQGLQFLFEYFSETQRNKGNFPGRFSGRQFSNSRSEMNVSTLELGDSALYLCASSLVGQPEAFFGQGTRLTVV.

This clonotype was detected many times. This sequence joins TRBV2 and TRBJ1-1; D possibly corresponds to TRBD1 (6 bases). Trimming cost V 3 bases and J 4 bases, with 12 bases left between them. The CDR3 is made up of 14 amino acids. Per the germline V gene, CDR1 is SNHLY and CDR2 is FYNNEI. The CDR3: CASSEPGDITEAFF. CDR3 bases: TGTGCCAGCAGTGAGCCGGGGGACATCACTGAAGCTTTCTTT.

This clonotype was counted only a few times. The genes are TRBV25-1 and TRBJ2-1, with D possibly being TRBD2 (6 bases). Germline assignment: CDR1 MGHDK and CDR2 SYGVNS. The germline V and J ends were trimmed by 3 bases and 6 bases, with 6 bases remaining between them. The CDR3 has 12 residues. The CDR3 spells CASSEGGNEQFF. In nucleotides, the CDR3 is TGTGCCAGCAGTGAGGGGGGCAATGAGCAGTTCTTC. Filled out from reference TRBV25-1 and TRBJ2-1, the complete variable domain reads EADIYQTPRYLVIGTGKKITLECSQTMGHDKMYWYQQDPGMELHLIHYSYGVNSTEKGDLSSESTVSRIRTEHFPLTLESARPSHTSQYLCASSEGGNEQFFGPGTRLTVL.

This clonotype was detected many times. This chain links TRBV20-1 with TRBJ2-7; 11 bases are a match to TRBD2. This CDR3 has 14 residues. V lost 6 bases to trimming and J lost 2 bases; unmatched junction nucleotides: 6. Germline V gives CDR1 DFQATT, CDR2 SNEGSKA (reference sequence). The CDR3 coding sequence is TGCAGTGCGTCGACTAGCGGGGAGACCTACGAGCAGTACTTC. Protein: CSASTSGETYEQYF.

This clonotype was seen repeatedly, ten times or more. The rearrangement links TRBV4-1 to TRBJ2-7, with 9 bases aligning to TRBD2. The ends lost 4 bases at V and 3 bases at J; junction bases unmatched: 10. CDR1 and CDR2 from the germline V gene are MGHRA and YSYEKL. The length of the CDR3 is 16 residues. The CDR3 sequence: CASSPTAASGDYEQYF. CDR3 sequence (DNA): TGCGCCAGCAGCCCAACCGCGGCTAGCGGGGACTACGAGCAGTACTTC.

This clonotype was picked up many times. CDR3 bases: TGTGCCACCAGCAGAGCCTCGGAGGCGGGCGAGACCCAGTACTTC. Its protein is CATSRASEAGETQYF. The rearrangement uses TRBV15 and TRBJ2-5; D possibly corresponds to TRBD2 (5 bases). Trimming left V 1 base short and J 5 bases short, with 14 bases between. The germline V gene has CDR1 LNHNV and CDR2 YYDKDF (reference sequence). The CDR3 loop spans 15 amino acids.

This clonotype showed up many times. The chain carries TRBV5-5 and TRBJ2-3, with D hard to call. There are 15 residues in the CDR3. Germline V gene data show CDR1 as SGHKS and CDR2 as YYEKEE (reference sequence). V lost 5 bases and J 1 base, leaving 14 bases between the germline ends. The CDR3 region is CASRLLLARTDTQYF. CDR3 DNA sequence: TGTGCCAGCAGATTGTTATTGGCACGCACAGATACGCAGTATTTT.

In this sample, this clonotype turned up many times. The chain couples TRBV20-1 to TRBJ1-1, with D hard to call. V shed 0 bases and J shed 6 bases, with 14 bases lying between them. CDR1 and CDR2 from the germline V gene are DFQATT and SNEGSKA (reference sequence). CDR3 length equals 14 residues. The chain's CDR3 is CSARDPVGPPEAFF. The CDR3 DNA sequence: TGCAGTGCTAGAGATCCGGTCGGTCCTCCTGAAGCTTTCTTT.

The chain has TRBV5-4 and TRBJ2-5, with 8 positions matching TRBD1. Per germline, CDR1 SGHNT and CDR2 YYREEE (reference sequence). The CDR3 sequence is 15 residues long. The V segment lost 4 bases and the J segment 5 bases; nucleotides outside the gene matches: 10. CDR3 coding DNA: TGTGCCAGCAGCCCCGCGGACAGGGCGTTGGAGACCCAGTACTTC. Protein sequence: CASSPADRALETQYF.

On this clonotype itself: It may be a read error: a sequence one base away is much more abundant. This chain uses TRBV5-1 with TRBJ1-1; D uncertain. This CDR3 spans 11 amino acids. The V gene's germline CDR1 is SGHRS and CDR2 YFSETQ. The CDR3 DNA is TGCGCCAGCGTAGGGATGGGAGAGGCTTTGTTT. Translating it yields CASVGMGEALF.